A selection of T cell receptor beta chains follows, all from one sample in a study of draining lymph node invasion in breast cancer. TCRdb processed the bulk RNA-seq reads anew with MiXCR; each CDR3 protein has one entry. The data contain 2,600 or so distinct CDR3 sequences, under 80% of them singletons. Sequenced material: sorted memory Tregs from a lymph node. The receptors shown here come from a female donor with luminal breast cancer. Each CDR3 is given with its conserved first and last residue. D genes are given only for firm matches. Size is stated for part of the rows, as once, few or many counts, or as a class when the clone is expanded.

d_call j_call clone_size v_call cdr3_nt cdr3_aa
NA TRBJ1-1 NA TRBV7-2 TGTGCCAGTAGCTCTAACACTGAAGCTTTCTTT CASSSNTEAFF
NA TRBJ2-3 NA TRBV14 TGTGCCAGCAGCCCGGCTGTGGGTACGCAGTATTTT CASSPAVGTQYF
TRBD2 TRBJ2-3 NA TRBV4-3 TGCGCCAGCAGCCAAACGACTAGCGGGAGGGCCCCTACGCAGTATTTT CASSQTTSGRAPTQYF
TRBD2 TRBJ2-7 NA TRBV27 TGTGCCAGCAGTTTCCTAGCGGGCTCCTACGAGCAGTACTTC CASSFLAGSYEQYF
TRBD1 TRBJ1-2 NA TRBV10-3 TGTGCCATCAGTGAGTTCCCAGGACAGGTAGATGGCTACACCTTC CAISEFPGQVDGYTF
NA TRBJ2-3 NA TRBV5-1 TGCGCCAGCAGCCACGGCGGGAAAGGAACAGATACGCAGTATTTT CASSHGGKGTDTQYF
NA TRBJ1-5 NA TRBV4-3 TGCGCCAGCAGCCAGCACAGGGCCAGCAATCACCCCCAGCATTTT CASSQHRASNHPQHF
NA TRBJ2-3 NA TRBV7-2 TGTGCCAGCAGCTTAGTATGGGGAGCGGCTAGCACAGATACGCAGTATTTT CASSLVWGAASTDTQYF
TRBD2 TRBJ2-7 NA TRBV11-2 TGTGCCAGCAGCCCAAGGGACTATGGCTCCTACGAGCAGTACTTC CASSPRDYGSYEQYF
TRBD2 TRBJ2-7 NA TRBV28 TGTGCCAGCAGACCCGGACTAGCTCTAAACTACGAGCAGTACTTC CASRPGLALNYEQYF
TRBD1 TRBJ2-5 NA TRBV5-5 TGTGCCAGCAGGCCGACAGGGGTGGAGACCCAGTACTTC CASRPTGVETQYF
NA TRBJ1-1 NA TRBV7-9 TGTGCCAGCAGCTTAATACAGGGCCGGGGAACTGAAGCTTTCTTT CASSLIQGRGTEAFF
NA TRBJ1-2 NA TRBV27 TGTGCCAGCGGTCTAGGGGCCTCCTATGGCTACACCTTC CASGLGASYGYTF
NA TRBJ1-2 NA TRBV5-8 TGTGCCAGCAGCCCGACAGTCCACGCCTATGGCTACACCTTC CASSPTVHAYGYTF
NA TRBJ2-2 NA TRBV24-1 TGTGCCACCAGTGATTTAGGGCAGGGGACCGGCGGGGAGCTGTTTTTT CATSDLGQGTGGELFF
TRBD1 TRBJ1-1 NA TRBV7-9 TGTGCCAGCAGCTATGACAGGGCGGCTGAAGCTTTCTTT CASSYDRAAEAFF
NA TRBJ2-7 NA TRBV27 TGTGCCAGCAGTTTAAGAGGGCCGAGCTCCTACGAGCAGTACTTC CASSLRGPSSYEQYF
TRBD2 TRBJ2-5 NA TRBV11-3 TGTGCCAGCAGCGCTGGGGGGGGAAGGGAGACCCAGTACTTC CASSAGGGRETQYF
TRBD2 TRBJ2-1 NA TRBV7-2 TGTGCCAGCAGCCCGCTAGCGGGAGGGAATGAGCAGTTCTTC CASSPLAGGNEQFF
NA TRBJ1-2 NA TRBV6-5 TGTGCCAGCAGCAAAACAGTGTTAGGATACAGTTCTCCGCCCCAGTATGGCTACACCTTC CASSKTVLGYSSPPQYGYTF
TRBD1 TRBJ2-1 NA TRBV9 TGTGCCAGCAGCGGGACAGGGGGGTTCGCGATCACTGAGCAGTTCTTC CASSGTGGFAITEQFF
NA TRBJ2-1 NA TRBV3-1 TGTGCCAGCAGCCCTGGACTGGTGACCTACAATGAGCAGTTCTTC CASSPGLVTYNEQFF
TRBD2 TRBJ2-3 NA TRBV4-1 TGCGCCAGCAGCCATTCCCCCGGGGGGGCGGTCGCAGATACGCAGTATTTT CASSHSPGGAVADTQYF
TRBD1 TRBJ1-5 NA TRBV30 TGTGCCTGGAGTGTACGGGACAGACGCAATCAGCCCCAGCATTTT CAWSVRDRRNQPQHF
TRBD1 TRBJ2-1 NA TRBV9 TGTGCCAGCGGGCGACAGGGACCCTACAATGAGCAGTTCTTC CASGRQGPYNEQFF
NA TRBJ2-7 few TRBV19 TGTGCCAGTAGTCTGTCCGGGTCCTACGAGCAGTACTTC CASSLSGSYEQYF
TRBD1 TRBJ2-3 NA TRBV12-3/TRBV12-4 TGTGCCAGCAGTTTACGGGACCGGGACAGGGGGTATTTT CASSLRDRDRGYF
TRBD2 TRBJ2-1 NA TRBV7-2 TGTGCCAGCACCCCGGGCGGGGGGAGCTCCTACAATGAGCAGTTCTTC CASTPGGGSSYNEQFF
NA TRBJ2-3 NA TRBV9 TGTGCCAGCAGCCCCGCGCCCGAGGCCACGGGTACGCAGTATTTT CASSPAPEATGTQYF
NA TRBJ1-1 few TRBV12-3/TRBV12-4 TGTGCCAGCAGTCACCTTAGGGTGATTGGCACTGAAGCTTTCTTT CASSHLRVIGTEAFF
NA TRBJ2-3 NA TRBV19 TGTGCCAGTAGTATTACCCCGAGAGATACGCAGTATTTT CASSITPRDTQYF
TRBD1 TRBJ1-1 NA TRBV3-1 TGTGCCAGCAGCGTTTTAGGGGGCAAGGGCACTGAAGCTTTCTTT CASSVLGGKGTEAFF
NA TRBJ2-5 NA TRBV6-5 TGTGCCAGCAGTTACTCGGAGACCCAGTACTTC CASSYSETQYF
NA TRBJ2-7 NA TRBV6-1 TGTGCCAGCAGTGATCCCCCCAGGGTCTCCTACGAGCAGTACTTC CASSDPPRVSYEQYF
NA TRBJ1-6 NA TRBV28 TGTGCCAGCAGCCCAGGGCCGCGGGGGCCCCTCCACTTT CASSPGPRGPLHF
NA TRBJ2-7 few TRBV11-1 TGTGCCAGCAGCGAAGCGGCGGGTGAGAGCTCCTACGAGCAGTACTTC CASSEAAGESSYEQYF
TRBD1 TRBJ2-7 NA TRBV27 TGTGCCAGCAAAGGGACAGGGGTCTACGAGCAGTACTTC CASKGTGVYEQYF
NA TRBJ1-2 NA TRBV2 TGTGCCAGCAGTGTGATTGGGGATAACTATGGCTACACCTTC CASSVIGDNYGYTF
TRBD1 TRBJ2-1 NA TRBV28 TGTGCCAGCAGCACCCTTGGGACAGGGATCTACGATGAGCAGTTCTTC CASSTLGTGIYDEQFF
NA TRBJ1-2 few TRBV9 TGTGCCAGCAGCGGACCGGACAGAACTAACTATGGCTACACCTTC CASSGPDRTNYGYTF
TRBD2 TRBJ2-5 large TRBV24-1 TGTGCCACCAGTGATCCCGGACTAGCGGGACGACAAGAGACCCAGTACTTC CATSDPGLAGRQETQYF
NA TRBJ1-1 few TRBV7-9 TGTGCCAGCAGCAGAAACAGGGCTGAAGCTTTCTTT CASSRNRAEAFF
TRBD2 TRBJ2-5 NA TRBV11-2 TGTGCCAGCAGCTTATTGCGGGGGGCAGGGGAGACCCAGTACTTC CASSLLRGAGETQYF
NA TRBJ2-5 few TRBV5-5 TGTGCCAGCAGCCCGGAGGAGACCCAGTACTTC CASSPEETQYF
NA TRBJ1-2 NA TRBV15 TGTGCCACCAGTCTGGGCGGCTTCTATGGCTACACCTTC CATSLGGFYGYTF
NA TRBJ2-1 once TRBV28 TGTGCCAGCAGTTTCATCCCCCGGCTGACGGGAAAGGTTGAGCAGTTCTTC CASSFIPRLTGKVEQFF
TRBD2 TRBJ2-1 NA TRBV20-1 TGCAGTGCTATAAGCGGGAGCGTGAATGAGCAGTTCTTC CSAISGSVNEQFF
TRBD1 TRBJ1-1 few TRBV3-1 TGTGCCAGCAGCCAAGTAGCAGGGACAGCCGTCGAAGCTTTCTTT CASSQVAGTAVEAFF
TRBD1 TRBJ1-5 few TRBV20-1 TGCAGTGCTAGAGTCCAGGGGGCGCGAGACAATCAGCCCCAGCATTTT CSARVQGARDNQPQHF
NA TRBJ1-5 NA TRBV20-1 TGCAGTGCTAGTGAAGGACGTAGCAATCAGCCCCAGCATTTT CSASEGRSNQPQHF
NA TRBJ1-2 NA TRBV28 TGTGCCAGCAGTCCCGTAGGATATGGCTACACCTTC CASSPVGYGYTF
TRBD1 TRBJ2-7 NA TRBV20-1 TGCAGTGCTAGTCTCTCAGCCGACAGGGGCTACGAGCAGTACTTC CSASLSADRGYEQYF
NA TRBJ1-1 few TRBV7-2 TGTGCCAGCAGCTTAGCGCTAGGGGTTGGGGGTGAAGCTTTCTTT CASSLALGVGGEAFF
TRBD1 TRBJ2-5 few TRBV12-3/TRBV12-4 TGTGCCAGCAGCCCGAGACAGGGGCCCTCCGAGACCCAGTACTTC CASSPRQGPSETQYF
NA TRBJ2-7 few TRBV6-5 TGTGCCAGCAGTTACTCGTTTCAGACTCCCCACGAGCAGTACTTC CASSYSFQTPHEQYF